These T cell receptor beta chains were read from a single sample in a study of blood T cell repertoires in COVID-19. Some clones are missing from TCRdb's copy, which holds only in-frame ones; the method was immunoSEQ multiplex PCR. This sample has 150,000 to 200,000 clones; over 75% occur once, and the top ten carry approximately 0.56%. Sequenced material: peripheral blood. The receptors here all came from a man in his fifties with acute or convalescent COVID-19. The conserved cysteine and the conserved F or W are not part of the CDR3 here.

cdr3_aa: ASSPGGGDTQY; v_call: TRBV10-2; cdr3_length: 11
cdr3_aa: ASSLTGNTEAF; v_call: TRBV5-4; cdr3_length: 11
cdr3_aa: AIPRGSFEALETTNEKLF; v_call: TRBV27; cdr3_length: 18
cdr3_aa: ASSRQGANTEAF; v_call: TRBV6-5; cdr3_length: 12
cdr3_aa: ASSTITGELF; v_call: TRBV6-6; cdr3_length: 10
cdr3_aa: ASTAWKGDNSYEQY; v_call: TRBV5-1; cdr3_length: 14
cdr3_aa: ASNLQGENTEAF; v_call: TRBV6-5; cdr3_length: 12
cdr3_aa: ASSRSSGDYNEQF; v_call: TRBV5-4; cdr3_length: 13
cdr3_aa: ASSLVAGGYNEQF; v_call: TRBV13; cdr3_length: 13
cdr3_aa: ASSPRDRKNSANEKLF; v_call: TRBV28; cdr3_length: 16
cdr3_aa: AISGDRENRFEQY; v_call: TRBV10-3; cdr3_length: 13
cdr3_aa: ASSLLTGEKLF; v_call: TRBV7-9; cdr3_length: 11
cdr3_aa: ASTRGVTSTDTQY; v_call: TRBV19; cdr3_length: 13
cdr3_aa: ASSLSTYSGQGLYEQY; v_call: TRBV27; cdr3_length: 16
cdr3_aa: ASSLQGGEEQY; v_call: TRBV5-4; cdr3_length: 11
cdr3_aa: ASSPDRERGGTQY; v_call: TRBV6-5; cdr3_length: 13
cdr3_aa: ASSPFGRGSYNEQF; v_call: TRBV6-6; cdr3_length: 14
cdr3_aa: SVEEATEAF; v_call: TRBV29-1; cdr3_length: 9
cdr3_aa: ASSRSGRSYNEQF; v_call: TRBV7-8; cdr3_length: 13
cdr3_aa: AISESRDRQETQY; v_call: TRBV10-3; cdr3_length: 13
cdr3_aa: SVEVRTDTQY; v_call: TRBV29-1; cdr3_length: 10
cdr3_aa: ASSTLSGTGFQETQY; v_call: TRBV27; cdr3_length: 15
cdr3_aa: ASSRQGGETQY; v_call: TRBV11-2; cdr3_length: 11
cdr3_aa: ASSYSASGGADTQY; v_call: TRBV6-6; cdr3_length: 14
cdr3_aa: ASSQTGLAEETQY; v_call: TRBV4-2; cdr3_length: 13
cdr3_aa: ASSYFRGPFEQY; v_call: TRBV6-2/TRBV6-3; cdr3_length: 12
cdr3_aa: ASSVDTAPNSPLH; v_call: TRBV6-4; cdr3_length: 13
cdr3_aa: ASSKVLQLLAGRDNEQF; v_call: TRBV21-1; cdr3_length: 17
cdr3_aa: ASSLLPTLAAGELF; v_call: TRBV7-2; cdr3_length: 14
cdr3_aa: ASRTSGGLDTQY; v_call: TRBV3-1/TRBV3-2; cdr3_length: 12
cdr3_aa: ASSPYPRGSGNTIY; v_call: TRBV7-9; cdr3_length: 14
cdr3_aa: ASSASGGLFLGTQY; v_call: TRBV7-6; cdr3_length: 14
cdr3_aa: ASSQQGAGELF; v_call: TRBV14; cdr3_length: 11
cdr3_aa: ASSDLRQGSCEKLF; v_call: TRBV6-4; cdr3_length: 14
cdr3_aa: ASSFSRTGNTEAF; v_call: TRBV7-6; cdr3_length: 13
cdr3_aa: ASSARGTNTGELF; v_call: TRBV11-3; cdr3_length: 13
cdr3_aa: ATSEGTSEGGYT; v_call: TRBV24-1; cdr3_length: 12
cdr3_aa: ASSPPGSPRSNVLT; v_call: TRBV18; cdr3_length: 14
cdr3_aa: ASSFLGGSNQPQH; v_call: TRBV27; cdr3_length: 13
cdr3_aa: ASTSGAYNEQF; v_call: TRBV28; cdr3_length: 11
cdr3_aa: ASSLGQGGGYT; v_call: TRBV27; cdr3_length: 11
cdr3_aa: ASSAGQGTTNSPLH; v_call: TRBV9; cdr3_length: 14
cdr3_aa: ATSDSDRVDGYT; v_call: TRBV24-1; cdr3_length: 12
cdr3_aa: ASSLTSGTTGELF; v_call: TRBV5-1; cdr3_length: 13
cdr3_aa: ASSGQGRQPQH; v_call: TRBV2; cdr3_length: 11
cdr3_aa: ASRGTSGGAPNEQF; v_call: TRBV19; cdr3_length: 14
cdr3_aa: ASRPGQGWTGELF; v_call: TRBV11-2; cdr3_length: 13
cdr3_aa: ASSLAFNSPLH; v_call: TRBV5-1; cdr3_length: 11
cdr3_aa: ASPGQGDTEAF; v_call: TRBV28; cdr3_length: 11
cdr3_aa: SATPVGGNTEAF; v_call: TRBV29-1; cdr3_length: 12
cdr3_aa: ASSLGGTVSYEQY; v_call: TRBV5-6; cdr3_length: 13
cdr3_aa: ASSWLTRGLDEQF; v_call: TRBV7-2; cdr3_length: 13
cdr3_aa: ASRTGQLSYEQY; v_call: TRBV2; cdr3_length: 12
cdr3_aa: ASNPIQGVVSGANVLT; v_call: TRBV5-8; cdr3_length: 16